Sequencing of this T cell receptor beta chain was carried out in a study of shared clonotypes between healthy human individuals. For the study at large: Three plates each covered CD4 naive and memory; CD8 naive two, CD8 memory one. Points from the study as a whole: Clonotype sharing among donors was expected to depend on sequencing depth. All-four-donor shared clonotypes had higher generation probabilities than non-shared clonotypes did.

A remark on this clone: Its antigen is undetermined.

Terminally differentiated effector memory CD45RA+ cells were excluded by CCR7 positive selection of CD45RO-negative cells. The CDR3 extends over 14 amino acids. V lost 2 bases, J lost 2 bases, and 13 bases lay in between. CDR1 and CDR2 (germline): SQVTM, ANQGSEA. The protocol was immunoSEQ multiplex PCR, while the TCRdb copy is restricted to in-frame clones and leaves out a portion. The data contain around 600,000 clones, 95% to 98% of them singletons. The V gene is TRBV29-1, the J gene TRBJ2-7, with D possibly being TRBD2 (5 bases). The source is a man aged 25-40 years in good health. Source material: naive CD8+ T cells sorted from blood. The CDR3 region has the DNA TGCAGCGTTGAATTCGCGACCGGGACCTACGAGCAGTACTTC. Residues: CSVEFATGTYEQYF.